One sample yielded the 8 T cell receptor beta chains listed below, sequenced in a study of blood T cell repertoires in COVID-19. The repertoire was sequenced with immunoSEQ multiplex PCR; TCRdb's copy has only in-frame clones and lacks some. The table lists roughly 220,000 clones, more than 65% of them singletons. The material sequenced was peripheral blood. All receptors derive from a woman in her forties who had recovered from COVID-19.

This clone was picked up one time. For the CDR3, the DNA is TGTGCCAGCGCCCTTTGGAGCTCTGGAAACACCATATATTTT. It translates to CASALWSSGNTIYF. The rearrangement links TRBV6-5 to TRBJ1-3; D is unresolved. The CDR3 runs 14 residues. Per the germline V gene, CDR1 is MNHEY and CDR2 is SVGAGI. The ends were cut back, 8 bases at V and 0 bases at J, with 11 bases in the middle.

J is TRBJ1-2 and V is TRBV6-4, with TRBD1 identical over 10 bases. Germline V gene data show CDR1 as MRHNA and CDR2 as SNTAGT. The CDR3 length is 14 residues. Trimming at V came to 3 bases and at J to 10 bases, leaving 8 bases not matched to a gene. CDR3 in DNA: TGTGCCAGCAGTGAAGGGACAGGGGACCTCGTCTACACCTTC. Translating gives CASSEGTGDLVYTF.

The chain recombines TRBV10-1 with TRBJ1-6; D is ambiguous. V was trimmed by 8 bases and J by 7 bases, leaving 12 bases between them. The CDR3 contains 13 residues. CDR1 and CDR2 (germline): WNHNN, SYGVQD (reference sequence). CDR3 region: CASPRVLNSPLHF. DNA for the CDR3: TGCGCCAGCCCCCGGGTCCTAAATTCACCCCTCCACTTT.

This chain connects TRBV6-1 to TRBJ2-1; the match to TRBD2 covers 8 bases. The CDR3 contains 12 residues. Per the germline V gene, CDR1 is MNHNS and CDR2 is SASEGT. With 2 bases clipped from V and 14 bases from J, the junction kept 5 bases outside the gene matches. The CDR3: CASSERGGMEFF. The CDR3 DNA reads TGTGCCAGCAGTGAACGGGGGGGAATGGAGTTCTTC.

The rearrangement joins TRBV6-4 to TRBJ1-1; perhaps TRBD1 as D (6 bases). This CDR3 region has 15 residues. CDR1 is MRHNA, CDR2 SNTAGT, per germline. Between the trimmed V and J ends, which lost 5 bases and 5 bases, there was a span of 18 bases. As DNA, the CDR3 is TGTGCCAGCAGTCAAGTCGCAGGGGCAAGGACTGAAGCTTTCTTT. Its protein product is CASSQVAGARTEAFF.

The chain couples TRBV6-5 to TRBJ1-1; TRBD1 matches 9 bases. Germline assignment: CDR1 MNHEY and CDR2 SVGAGI. J was trimmed by 6 bases and V by 5 bases; bases with no gene match: 4. The CDR3 runs to 13 residues. The CDR3 loop is CASSRTGDAEAFF. CDR3 nucleotide sequence: TGTGCCAGCAGTCGGACAGGGGATGCTGAAGCTTTCTTT.

CDR3 bases: TGTGCCAGTAGTATAGGGGACAGGGTCTATGGCTACACCTTC. Residues: CASSIGDRVYGYTF. The V and J genes are TRBV19 and TRBJ1-2; 9 positions match TRBD1. Germline CDR1 LNHDA, CDR2 SQIVND (reference sequence). The CDR3 spans 14 residues. V was pared by 1 base and J by 4 bases, with 1 base of the junction left unmatched. The full variable domain, with the rest looked up from reference TRBV19 and TRBJ1-2, is DGGITQSPKYLFRKEGQNVTLSCEQNLNHDAMYWYRQDPGQGLRLIYYSQIVNDFQKGDIAEGYSVSREKKESFPLTVTSAQKNPTAFYLCASSIGDRVYGYTFGSGTRLTVV.

This clone has just a few counts. The chain joins TRBV30 to TRBJ2-2; 12 nucleotides agree with TRBD1. Germline V CDR1 and CDR2: GTSNPN, SVGIG (reference sequence). The length of the CDR3 is 16 residues. The V segment lost 4 bases and the J segment 7 bases; nucleotides outside the gene matches: 10. This CDR3 reads CAWTRGWDRGHGELFF. The CDR3 DNA reads as TGTGCCTGGACCCGTGGGTGGGACAGGGGGCACGGGGAGCTGTTTTTT.